Described below is a single TCR beta chain sequence and its context. There are a few counts of this clonotype. No antigen is known for it. No quality values exist for individual bases; no much larger clone is one base distant. This sample is drawn from a study of vaccination and CD4 T cells after COVID-19 (dated by TCRdb to between 2021 and 2022). Looking at the study overall: Convalescent patients had a positive SARS-CoV-2 result on nasal swab PCR, and of these patients, 8 or 9 had mild disease and one had severe disease. Post-vaccine blood samples were collected a median of approximately eleven weeks after the second vaccine dose, ranging from 14 to 241 days. The convalescent cohort comprised six males and four females, including two Hispanic individuals, seven Caucasians, two Asians and one multiracial person. Post-COVID blood samples from convalescent patients were collected a median of about 100 days after diagnosis, with a range of roughly 35 to 180 days. The spike-specific CD4+ TCR repertoire was compared before and after mRNA vaccination in over nine COVID-19 convalescent patients and a handful of infection-naive healthy vaccine recipients. As controls, cultures received a CEFX viral epitope pool (the positive control), an HIV-1 Nef peptide pool (the negative control), or no peptide at all. Two doses of either the Pfizer-BioNTech BNT162b2 vaccine (n=8) or the Moderna mRNA-1273 vaccine (n=2) were administered to participants. For stimulating the cultures, overlapping spike peptide pools were used, derived from SARS-CoV-2 as well as from the common cold coronaviruses HCoV-NL63, HCoV-OC43 and HCoV-229E. Findings and caveats that apply to the study as a whole: Nearly all vaccine-specific clones in convalescent patients (304 of 307) were mono-reactive for SARS-CoV-2 spike rather than cross-reactive with common cold coronaviruses. The median number of SARS-CoV-2-reactive clonotypes rose from around 20 after infection to 30 to 45 after vaccination, but the change was not significant. Among convalescent patients, a median about 86% of the SARS-CoV-2-reactive clones seen after vaccination appeared only after vaccination, which suggests priming specific to the vaccine. The number of convalescent patients in the study was relatively small, and the study did not examine early timepoints following natural infection.

The library was made by PCR. TCR sequencing of DNA from cultured CD4+ T cells used the Oncomine TCR Beta short-read assay at the Johns Hopkins FTIC core. The QIAamp micro DNA kit was used to extract genomic DNA from the cultured CD4+ T cells. Oncomine TCR Beta libraries made from cultured CD4+ T cells were pooled using unique dual indexes and sequenced on an Illumina iSeq 100. Under the source paper's analysis protocol: Non-productive sequences were removed, and CDR3s that did not start with C, did not end with F or W, or were shorter than 7 amino acids were discarded. The MANAFEST web application was used to identify antigen-specific clonotypes by comparing peptide-stimulated wells against reference wells and other culture wells. For a clone to be called positive, the clone needed an FDR below 0.05, an odds ratio above 5, and a productive frequency above 0.1% in at least two of three replicate wells. Cross-reactive clonotypes were defined as significantly expanded in both SARS-CoV-2 spike wells and at least one common cold coronavirus spike condition. Similarity between CDR3 sequences was evaluated in R version 3.6.1 using Levenshtein distances (stringdist) and unrooted phylogenetic trees (ape). TCRdb's own reprocessing of the public reads used fastp at Q25 and MiXCR and kept productive beta chains. Every distinct CDR3 protein forms one entry, paired with its most common genes and DNA. The V and J calls and clone size come from TCRdb's table, not from the authors' own analysis. Here the sample has around 15,000 distinct CDR3 sequences; about 51% occur a single time. Around 19% of the sample is in the top ten clones.

The treatment or condition tag for this specimen amounts to: roughly 10-day PBMC culture with coronavirus spike peptide pools or control peptides (ViraFEST assay). The study used the ViraFEST assay, which expanded antigen-specific T cells with peptide pools and then identified expanded clonotypes by TCR sequencing. The convalescent patients' positive SARS-CoV-2 PCR tests fell between March and December 2020, which was before the Alpha, Beta and Delta variants emerged in the United States. Two million PBMCs per well were cultured in IMDM with roughly 5% human AB serum and roughly 9.3 IU/ml IL-2, plus 10 ug/ml peptide pools. On days 3 and 7, half of the culture medium was replaced with fresh IL-2-containing medium. CD4+ T cells were isolated after about 10 days of culture through negative selection using the EasySep CD4+ T cell isolation kit. PBMCs were separated from whole blood using Ficoll-Paque Plus gradient centrifugation and then either used fresh or cryopreserved at -140C. Culture conditions were generally each tested in triplicate wells.

This clonotype was sampled from a human donor who had recovered from COVID-19. Material: CD4+ T cells from blood, cultured in vitro, obtained before SARS-CoV-2 vaccination.

The CDR3 loop reads CSARTEMNTEAFF. DNA sequence: TGCAGTGCTAGAACAGAGATGAACACTGAAGCTTTCTTT. The V and J segments used are TRBV20-1 and TRBJ1-1; no D gene call is confident. V lost 2 bases and J lost 0 bases; the stretch between them is 7 bases long. Sequences DFQATT (CDR1) and SNEGSKA (CDR2) are obtained from the germline V gene (reference sequence). The CDR3 contains 13 residues, cysteine and phenylalanine counted. Only the CDR3 part of the read is kept: 39 bases, read in frame from the first base.